Here is one T cell receptor beta chain with its context. Its recognized antigen is unknown. No base quality values were provided; no much bigger clone lies one nucleotide off. The germline ends are 25 bases apart after V is trimmed by 7 bases and J by 3 bases. CDR1 MNHEY and CDR2 SMNVEV are derived from the germline V gene (reference sequence). The CDR3 spans 17 residues, from the cysteine through the phenylalanine. Of all the DNA, just the CDR3 is kept, 51 bases in frame from base 1. The record originates from a study of cytotoxic CD8 clonotypes in ibrutinib-treated CLL (dated by TCRdb to the early 2020s). General notes on the study: The cohort was composed of ten to eleven relapsed/refractory and about 15 treatment-naive patients; IGHV unmutated status was identified in around 17 patients. Partial responses were observed in about 25 patients and complete responses in 2; after a median follow-up of around 68 months, remission was maintained in 14 patients and progression was observed in some twelve. Response samples were obtained after a median of roughly 13 months of treatment, with a range of about 6 to 36 months. Samples averaged approximately 240,000 productive templates and 90,000 to 100,000 productive rearrangements. Longitudinal samples were available for 26 of the 86 trial participants. Cryopreserved peripheral blood mononuclear cells were obtained prior to treatment, at the time of response, and at either disease progression or sustained remission. Patients were still on ibrutinib when every remission and progressive disease sample was collected.

The goal of deep resolution MiSeq sequencing was a depth between 1 in 1 million and 1 in 200,000 T cells, and coverage averaged 10x per clonotype. The immunoSEQ hsTCRB Kit was used to generate TCR beta libraries. In the authors' own workflow: Data were analyzed with ImmunoSEQ Data Assistant and ImmunoSEQ Analyzer, with V, D and J genes assigned per IMGT definitions. Clonality, which ranges from 0 to 1, was calculated as one minus the normalized Shannon entropy of productive rearrangement frequencies. Public clonotype analysis was restricted to overrepresented clonotypes comprising at least 0.05% of each patient's repertoire. Roughly 13 age-matched healthy donor repertoires from immuneACCESS served as clonality controls. TCRdb's version of the immuneACCESS table is confined to in-frame rearrangements and falls short of the full clone set. An unresolved V gene accounts for under half of the shortfall where checked; the remainder is of unknown origin. V and J calls and clone size follow that table, whereas D and trimming were derived from the DNA. Recorded for this sample are some 150,000 clones; 60% to 85% of them occurred a single time. The top ten hold 4.5% to 6.5% of the sample.

Paper-wide results and their limitations: Public clonotypes were found to be uncommon and were observed to contract or remain stable during treatment; the increase in clonality was shown to reflect expansion of private clonotypes at ibrutinib response. Lymph node repertoires were not examined, and the timing of sampling was not matched between patients in sustained remission and those whose disease progressed. At baseline, clonality was higher than in age-matched healthy donors and showed a strong correlation with circulating CD8+ T-cell counts. Clonality rose at ibrutinib response, remained stable during sustained remission, and dropped back toward baseline at progression.

The sample's time point, from its label and the paper: approximately 25 months on ibrutinib. For TCR beta library preparation, approximately 2 micrograms of genomic DNA was extracted from cryopreserved PBMCs. High-throughput TCR beta sequencing was performed on longitudinal blood samples from CLL patients receiving ibrutinib monotherapy. The patients took part in an open-label, single-center phase 2 trial of ibrutinib monotherapy. The rearranged segments are TRBV27 and TRBJ2-7, with TRBD2 as a weak D call on 7 bases. The source material was PBMCs, sampled after 24 months of ibrutinib treatment. This TCR came from a human donor with chronic lymphocytic leukemia. The bases are TGTGCCAGCAAGGGGGGCGGGGGCCAGCGGGACTACTACGAGCAGTACTTC. It is translated as CASKGGGGQRDYYEQYF.